Given below is one TCR beta chain in context. What this receptor recognizes is not known. A clone one base away is much larger, so this may be a read error. These data belong to a study of CD8 T cells in ankylosing spondylitis listed by TCRdb under 2017. A note on the overall study: T cell receptor beta repertoires were profiled in healthy donors and ankylosing spondylitis patients so that disease-linked TCR variants could be found. The full study cohort comprised around 23 ankylosing spondylitis patients and approximately 100 healthy donors. Peripheral blood samples were taken, and synovial fluid was additionally collected from ankylosing spondylitis patients. Beyond this particular receptor, the publication reports: The disease-linked clones were reported as significantly enriched in matched synovial fluid samples from ankylosing spondylitis patients. The disease-linked clones had a CD8+ phenotype and were found at relatively low frequencies in peripheral blood. A TCR beta motif of fewer than 10 highly homologous amino acid variants appeared characteristic of blood from ankylosing spondylitis patients. Some motif variants were previously reported in synovial fluid and blood of reactive arthritis patients, suggesting common disease-initiation mechanisms.

In the germline V gene, CDR1 corresponds to SGDLS and CDR2 to YYNGEE. There are 14 amino acids in the CDR3, from cysteine to phenylalanine inclusive. Of all the DNA, just the CDR3 is kept, 42 bases in frame from base 1. These reads were obtained on an Illumina HiSeq 2500. Quantitative 5'-RACE with molecular barcodes was the method used to prepare the TCR beta libraries. The source study handled its data this way. To identify disease-linked TCR variants, a new computational method was used, one built on a probabilistic model of VDJ rearrangement. TCRdb reprocessed the public reads (quality trimming at Q25 with fastp, clone calling with MiXCR) and kept in-frame beta chains. Rows matching on CDR3 protein sequence are summarized as one entry with the most common DNA and genes. These V and J calls are TCRdb output, not the study's own analysis. Here the sample has some 220,000 distinct CDR3 sequences; over 7% occur a single time. Together, the top ten hold around 4.9% of the sample.

The TCR sequence derives from a female donor with ankylosing spondylitis or in good health (not recorded which). The chain links TRBV9 with TRBJ2-7; TRBD1 is a possible D gene, resting on 5 matching bases. Sequenced material: blood, either unsorted or a sorted T cell fraction (not recorded which). The nucleotide sequence is given as TGTGCCAGCAGCCTTGAAATTGGGGCCTACGTGCAGTACTTC. It translates to CASSLEIGAYVQYF.